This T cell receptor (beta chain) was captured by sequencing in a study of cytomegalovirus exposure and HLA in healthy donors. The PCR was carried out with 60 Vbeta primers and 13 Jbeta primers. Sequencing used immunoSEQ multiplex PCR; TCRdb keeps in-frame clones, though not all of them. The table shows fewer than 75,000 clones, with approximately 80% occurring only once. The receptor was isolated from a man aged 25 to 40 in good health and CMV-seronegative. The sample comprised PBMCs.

The CDR3 DNA is TGTGCCAGCAGCCCAGGGACAGGGACGTATCAGCCCCAGCATTTT. It encodes CASSPGTGTYQPQHF. This chain links TRBV9 with TRBJ1-5; 9 bases are shared with TRBD1. Germline V gene data show CDR1 as SGDLS and CDR2 as YYNGEE. Trimming removed 4 bases from V and 5 bases from J; junction bases left unmatched: 7. The CDR3 consists of 15 residues.